Shown below are 9 T cell receptor beta chains from a single sample sequenced in a study of blood T cell repertoires in COVID-19. Sequencing used immunoSEQ multiplex PCR; TCRdb keeps in-frame clones, though not all of them. The table has some 160,000 clones, approximately 82% seen once; the top ten hold 10% to 15%. Material for sequencing was peripheral blood. These receptor sequences come from a man between 65 and 85 years old who had recovered from COVID-19.

The rearrangement uses TRBV6-1 and TRBJ2-5; 12 bases match TRBD2. Losses at the gene ends were 2 bases for V and 2 bases for J; bases not matched to a gene: 0. The CDR3 runs 15 residues. CDR1 and CDR2 (germline): MNHNS, SASEGT. Written as DNA, the CDR3 is TGTGCCAGCAGTGAACTAGCGGGAGGGCAAGAGACCCAGTACTTC. The encoded protein is CASSELAGGQETQYF.

The chain is built from TRBV7-8 and TRBJ1-4, with no clear D. Germline V CDR1 and CDR2: SGHVS, FQNEAQ. The CDR3 is 18 amino acids. Trimming removed 4 bases at V and 0 bases at J, with 18 bases between. In nucleotides, the CDR3 is TGTGCCAGCAGCTATAAGTTAACCGGGGTTGCAACTAATGAAAAACTGTTTTTT. Translated: CASSYKLTGVATNEKLFF.

This clone was recorded a few times. The genes are TRBV11-2 and TRBJ2-4; TRBD1 is a possible D gene (6 bases). The V end was cut by 5 bases, the J end by 8 bases, with 16 bases between. Looked up from germline, CDR1 is SGHAT and CDR2 is FQNNGV. This CDR3 region has 14 residues. The CDR3 DNA follows: TGTGCCAGCAGCCAGGGGACACCTCGGGACATTCAGTACTTC. This codes for CASSQGTPRDIQYF.

The chain links TRBV18 to TRBJ2-2; the D gene is possibly TRBD2 (5 bases). This CDR3 is built from 13 residues. V dropped 6 bases and J dropped 5 bases, with 10 bases sitting between them. The germline V gene has CDR1 KGHSH and CDR2 LQKENI. CDR3 sequence (DNA): TGTGCCAGCTCTAAGGAGGAAACCGGGGAGCTGTTTTTT. It is translated as CASSKEETGELFF.

The V and J genes are TRBV5-5 and TRBJ1-1; 9 bases agree with TRBD1. With 4 bases clipped from V and 5 bases from J, the junction kept 12 bases outside the gene matches. The CDR3 contains 16 residues. Germline loops: CDR1 SGHKS, CDR2 YYEKEE (reference sequence). The CDR3 region has the DNA TGTGCCAGCAGCCAGGGACAGGGTATTGGGGTGACTGAAGCTTTCTTT. Its translation: CASSQGQGIGVTEAFF. The variable domain in full, completed from reference TRBV5-5 and TRBJ1-1, reads DAGVTQSPTHLIKTRGQQVTLRCSPISGHKSVSWYQQVLGQGPQFIFQYYEKEERGRGNFPDRFSARQFPNYSSELNVNALLLGDSALYLCASSQGQGIGVTEAFFGQGTRLTVV.

This clone was detected only once. This rearrangement joins TRBV7-2 to TRBJ2-1; the match to TRBD2 covers 8 bases. V lost 7 bases and J lost 10; bases outside the gene matches: 15. The CDR3 contains 15 residues. Germline assignment: CDR1 SGHTA and CDR2 FQGNSA. CDR3 in amino acids: CASTRLGLGPREQFF. CDR3 sequence (DNA): TGTGCCAGCACCCGTCTGGGACTAGGCCCCAGGGAGCAGTTCTTC.

This chain uses TRBV11-2 with TRBJ2-1; a possible D gene is TRBD2 (6 bases). This CDR3 comprises 15 residues. Germline V gives CDR1 SGHAT, CDR2 FQNNGV. V lost 2 bases and J lost 4, with 12 bases in between. CDR3 region: CASSLTGEEYNEQFF. CDR3 nucleotide sequence: TGTGCCAGCAGCTTAACGGGGGAGGAATACAATGAGCAGTTCTTC.

The chain carries TRBV5-1 and TRBJ1-6, with 9 bases fitting TRBD1. The J segment lost 7 bases and the V segment lost 4 bases, leaving 6 bases of the junction unmatched. The germline gives CDR1 SGHRS, CDR2 YFSETQ. The CDR3 runs 15 residues. The CDR3 spells CASSPGTGWNSPLHF. The CDR3 coding sequence is TGCGCCAGCAGCCCGGGGACAGGGTGGAATTCACCCCTCCACTTT.

The rearrangement joins TRBV3-1 (or the pseudogene TRBV3-2) to TRBJ2-1; TRBD2 aligns across 7 bases. The J segment lost 7 bases and the V segment lost 1 base, leaving 16 bases of the junction unmatched. This CDR3 spans 18 amino acids. Germline assignment: CDR1 LGHDT and CDR2 YNNKEL (reference sequence). CDR3 nucleotide sequence: TGTGCCAGCAGCCAAGGGATGAGCGGGGCCCGGGGGTGGAATGAGCAGTTCTTC. This translates into CASSQGMSGARGWNEQFF.